These T cell receptor beta chains were read from a single sample in a study of identical twins. TCRdb fed the 5' RACE reads into MiXCR, producing one record per CDR3 protein. The sample includes a few hundred thousand distinct CDR3 sequences, around 8.8% seen only once; the top ten take more than 2%. Separately, the same data were catalogued under a study of yellow fever vaccine responses in identical twins.

The material sequenced was memory (CD45RO+) T cells sorted from blood. These receptors were obtained from a woman aged 18-30 years in good health. Both conserved end residues are part of each CDR3. Each record gives: J gene, clone size, V gene, D gene, CDR3 DNA, CDR3 protein. The D gene is left open where the match is weak. Only some rows state a clone size, as once, few, many or a class for expanded clones.

J gene: TRBJ2-3
clone size: -
V gene: TRBV2
D gene: -
CDR3 DNA: TGTGCCAGCAGCGCAAGGGGGGGGGCAGATACGCAGTATTTT
CDR3 protein: CASSARGGADTQYF

J gene: TRBJ2-1
clone size: -
V gene: TRBV11-3
D gene: TRBD2
CDR3 DNA: TGTGCCAGCAGCTTAGTTGCGAGTGCTAGCGGGATCTATGAGCAGTTCTTC
CDR3 protein: CASSLVASASGIYEQFF

J gene: TRBJ2-2
clone size: -
V gene: TRBV5-6
D gene: -
CDR3 DNA: TGTGCCGCCAAAACGAGAGACACCGGGGAGCTGTTTTTT
CDR3 protein: CAAKTRDTGELFF

J gene: TRBJ2-3
clone size: -
V gene: TRBV6-1
D gene: TRBD1
CDR3 DNA: TGTGCCAGCAGTGCACCGGGACAGGGGAGGGATACGCAGTATTTT
CDR3 protein: CASSAPGQGRDTQYF

J gene: TRBJ1-1
clone size: -
V gene: TRBV20-1
D gene: TRBD1
CDR3 DNA: TGCAGTGCCAAAGGACAGGTGAACACTGAAGCTTTCTTT
CDR3 protein: CSAKGQVNTEAFF

J gene: TRBJ1-4
clone size: few
V gene: TRBV7-9
D gene: -
CDR3 DNA: TGTGCCAGCAGCTTAGTAGGGGGTGCAACTAATGAAAAACTGTTTTTT
CDR3 protein: CASSLVGGATNEKLFF

J gene: TRBJ2-2
clone size: many
V gene: TRBV20-1
D gene: TRBD2
CDR3 DNA: TGCAGTGCTAGAGAAGGGACTAGCGGGGACACCGGGGAGCTGTTTTTT
CDR3 protein: CSAREGTSGDTGELFF

J gene: TRBJ1-1
clone size: few
V gene: TRBV12-3/TRBV12-4
D gene: -
CDR3 DNA: TGTGCCAGCAGTTTCAAGACAGCGAACACTGAAGCTTTCTTT
CDR3 protein: CASSFKTANTEAFF

J gene: TRBJ2-7
clone size: many
V gene: TRBV11-2
D gene: TRBD2
CDR3 DNA: TGTGCCAGCAGCTTAGTATCTAGCGGCCTTTACGAGCAGTACTTC
CDR3 protein: CASSLVSSGLYEQYF

J gene: TRBJ2-5
clone size: -
V gene: TRBV11-2
D gene: -
CDR3 DNA: TGTGCCAGCAGCTTAGCGCAGATCCAAGAGACCCAGTACTTC
CDR3 protein: CASSLAQIQETQYF

J gene: TRBJ1-1
clone size: few
V gene: TRBV28
D gene: TRBD1
CDR3 DNA: TGTGCCAGCAGTACCTTGAGATCCGACAGGGTAGGTCGGAACACTGAAGCTTTCTTT
CDR3 protein: CASSTLRSDRVGRNTEAFF

J gene: TRBJ2-7
clone size: few
V gene: TRBV6-1
D gene: TRBD2
CDR3 DNA: TGTGCCAGCAGTAGTGGGACTATTGCCTACGAGCAGTACTTC
CDR3 protein: CASSSGTIAYEQYF

J gene: TRBJ2-2
clone size: few
V gene: TRBV7-2
D gene: -
CDR3 DNA: TGTGCCAGCAGCTTAGGTCGGGGCAGGGACACCGGGGAGCTGTTTTTT
CDR3 protein: CASSLGRGRDTGELFF

J gene: TRBJ1-1
clone size: many
V gene: TRBV2
D gene: -
CDR3 DNA: TGTGCCAGAATATTCGCTCGGGAAGGTGAAGCTTTCTTT
CDR3 protein: CARIFAREGEAFF

J gene: TRBJ1-2
clone size: few
V gene: TRBV20-1
D gene: -
CDR3 DNA: TGCAGTGCTAGAGGTTCGGACACGGCCTATGGCTACACCTTC
CDR3 protein: CSARGSDTAYGYTF

J gene: TRBJ2-2
clone size: few
V gene: TRBV12-3/TRBV12-4
D gene: -
CDR3 DNA: TGTGCCAGCAGTTTAGCGCAACTAGCGAACACCGGGGAGCTGTTTTTT
CDR3 protein: CASSLAQLANTGELFF

J gene: TRBJ2-1
clone size: few
V gene: TRBV20-1
D gene: -
CDR3 DNA: TGCAGTGCCCCCTTCCGGAGCTCCTACAATGAGCAGTTCTTC
CDR3 protein: CSAPFRSSYNEQFF

J gene: TRBJ2-5
clone size: -
V gene: TRBV6-2/TRBV6-3
D gene: TRBD2
CDR3 DNA: TGTGCCAGCAGTTACTCCACGACTAGCGGGGGGCAAGAGACCCAGTACTTC
CDR3 protein: CASSYSTTSGGQETQYF

J gene: TRBJ1-4
clone size: -
V gene: TRBV7-9
D gene: TRBD1
CDR3 DNA: TGTGCCAGCAGCTTAGGACAGACAGGGGTTAATGAAAAACTGTTTTTT
CDR3 protein: CASSLGQTGVNEKLFF

J gene: TRBJ2-4
clone size: few
V gene: TRBV27
D gene: -
CDR3 DNA: TGTGCCAGCAGTTTATCGATCGTTATTGCCAAAAACATTCAGTACTTC
CDR3 protein: CASSLSIVIAKNIQYF

J gene: TRBJ2-7
clone size: many
V gene: TRBV5-1
D gene: TRBD1
CDR3 DNA: TGCGCCAGCAGCCGGACAGGGCCCTACGAGCAGTACTTC
CDR3 protein: CASSRTGPYEQYF

J gene: TRBJ2-1
clone size: few
V gene: TRBV6-1
D gene: TRBD1
CDR3 DNA: TGTGCCAGCAGTAGGGGACAGTACAATGAGCAGTTCTTC
CDR3 protein: CASSRGQYNEQFF

J gene: TRBJ2-7
clone size: many
V gene: TRBV20-1
D gene: TRBD2
CDR3 DNA: TGCAGTGCTAGGGCCACTAGCGGCCCAGAAACCCTCGAGCAGTACTTC
CDR3 protein: CSARATSGPETLEQYF

J gene: TRBJ1-1
clone size: many
V gene: TRBV7-3
D gene: -
CDR3 DNA: TGTGCCAGCAGCTTACTTTCCGGTGGTGAAGCTTTCTTT
CDR3 protein: CASSLLSGGEAFF

J gene: TRBJ2-1
clone size: many
V gene: TRBV24-1
D gene: TRBD1
CDR3 DNA: TGTGCCACCAGTGATCTCCCGGGACAGGGTTTTTATGAGCAGTTCTTC
CDR3 protein: CATSDLPGQGFYEQFF

J gene: TRBJ1-1
clone size: -
V gene: TRBV7-6
D gene: TRBD1
CDR3 DNA: TGTGCCAGCAGCTTAGCGGGACAGGGTTCGGAGAACACTGAAGCTTTCTTT
CDR3 protein: CASSLAGQGSENTEAFF

J gene: TRBJ2-7
clone size: many
V gene: TRBV29-1
D gene: -
CDR3 DNA: TGCAGCGCTGGACAGCAGAATGGGCAGTACTTC
CDR3 protein: CSAGQQNGQYF

J gene: TRBJ1-2
clone size: many
V gene: TRBV12-3/TRBV12-4
D gene: -
CDR3 DNA: TGTGCCAGCAGTTTAGGGTGGGGAGCTAACTATGGCTACACCTTC
CDR3 protein: CASSLGWGANYGYTF

J gene: TRBJ2-5
clone size: few
V gene: TRBV10-2
D gene: TRBD2
CDR3 DNA: TGCGCCAGCAGTGATAGCGGGGGAGTGTTTTTGGGGACCCAGTACTTC
CDR3 protein: CASSDSGGVFLGTQYF

J gene: TRBJ2-3
clone size: -
V gene: TRBV5-1
D gene: -
CDR3 DNA: TGCGCCAGCAGCACTGGACTGTTTACTAGCACAGATACGCAGTATTTT
CDR3 protein: CASSTGLFTSTDTQYF

J gene: TRBJ2-3
clone size: few
V gene: TRBV25-1
D gene: -
CDR3 DNA: TGTGCCAGCAGTGGTGGGACTCTGGGGGGCACAGATACGCAGTATTTT
CDR3 protein: CASSGGTLGGTDTQYF

J gene: TRBJ1-2
clone size: few
V gene: TRBV3-1
D gene: TRBD1
CDR3 DNA: TGTGCCAGCAGCCAAGGGGACAGTCTCTATGGCTACACCTTC
CDR3 protein: CASSQGDSLYGYTF

J gene: TRBJ2-3
clone size: few
V gene: TRBV25-1
D gene: -
CDR3 DNA: TGTGCCAGCAGTGAAGCGGAGGCTAGCACAGATACGCAGTATTTT
CDR3 protein: CASSEAEASTDTQYF

J gene: TRBJ1-6
clone size: -
V gene: TRBV6-5
D gene: -
CDR3 DNA: TGTGCCAGCAGTACTGGACAGCCCAAGAGCACCCTCCACTTT
CDR3 protein: CASSTGQPKSTLHF

J gene: TRBJ1-5
clone size: -
V gene: TRBV19
D gene: TRBD1
CDR3 DNA: TGTGCCAGTAGTAAACGGGACAGGGCAGATACGCAGCATTTT
CDR3 protein: CASSKRDRADTQHF

J gene: TRBJ2-7
clone size: many
V gene: TRBV9
D gene: TRBD1
CDR3 DNA: TGTGCCAGCAGCGTAACAGGGGGTTCCGCCTACGAGCAGTACTTC
CDR3 protein: CASSVTGGSAYEQYF

J gene: TRBJ2-2
clone size: few
V gene: TRBV15
D gene: TRBD2
CDR3 DNA: TGTGCCACCAGCAGAGCGGGGACTAGCGGGAGGAGGGAGCTGTTTTTT
CDR3 protein: CATSRAGTSGRRELFF

J gene: TRBJ2-5
clone size: -
V gene: TRBV7-6
D gene: -
CDR3 DNA: TGTGCCAGCAGCTTAGCCGGGACAAACCAAGAGACCCAGTACTTC
CDR3 protein: CASSLAGTNQETQYF

J gene: TRBJ2-5
clone size: -
V gene: TRBV23-1
D gene: -
CDR3 DNA: TGCGCCAGCAGACCCCAGCAGGAAAAAGAGACCCAGTACTTC
CDR3 protein: CASRPQQEKETQYF

J gene: TRBJ1-2
clone size: -
V gene: TRBV5-5
D gene: -
CDR3 DNA: TGTGCCAGCAGCTTGGTACGGGTGGCTGGCTACACCTTC
CDR3 protein: CASSLVRVAGYTF

J gene: TRBJ2-5
clone size: -
V gene: TRBV25-1
D gene: -
CDR3 DNA: TGTGCCAGCAGTAACCTCCCGACTAGGGCGGAAGGGACCCAGTACTTC
CDR3 protein: CASSNLPTRAEGTQYF

J gene: TRBJ1-2
clone size: few
V gene: TRBV20-1
D gene: TRBD1
CDR3 DNA: TGCAGTGCTAGAGACCTTATAACAGGGGGAGGAGAATATGGCTACACCTTC
CDR3 protein: CSARDLITGGGEYGYTF

J gene: TRBJ2-1
clone size: -
V gene: TRBV5-5
D gene: TRBD2
CDR3 DNA: TGTGCCAGCAGCCGGGGGGGTGGGGTTTGCAATGAGCAGTTCTTC
CDR3 protein: CASSRGGGVCNEQFF

J gene: TRBJ2-7
clone size: many
V gene: TRBV20-1
D gene: -
CDR3 DNA: TGCAGTGCTACCCGAGCGGGGACATACGAGCAGTACTTC
CDR3 protein: CSATRAGTYEQYF

J gene: TRBJ1-2
clone size: few
V gene: TRBV12-3/TRBV12-4
D gene: -
CDR3 DNA: TGTGCCAGCAGTTTAGCCCAAAGGGACACCAATGGCTACACCTTC
CDR3 protein: CASSLAQRDTNGYTF

J gene: TRBJ2-1
clone size: -
V gene: TRBV6-5
D gene: -
CDR3 DNA: TGTGCCAGCAGTTACTCCGGGGCGGGGGCCGGGAACAATGAGCAGTTCTTC
CDR3 protein: CASSYSGAGAGNNEQFF

J gene: TRBJ1-1
clone size: -
V gene: TRBV28
D gene: -
CDR3 DNA: TGTGCCAGCACCTCATCCCCAAGGAACACTGAAGCTTTCTTT
CDR3 protein: CASTSSPRNTEAFF

J gene: TRBJ2-7
clone size: -
V gene: TRBV10-3
D gene: -
CDR3 DNA: TGTGCCATCAGTGACGGGGAATACGAGCAGTACTTC
CDR3 protein: CAISDGEYEQYF

J gene: TRBJ1-1
clone size: many
V gene: TRBV5-1
D gene: -
CDR3 DNA: TGCGCCAGCAGCGGCCAAGGGGGGGCCACTGAAGCTTTCTTT
CDR3 protein: CASSGQGGATEAFF

J gene: TRBJ2-3
clone size: few
V gene: TRBV7-2
D gene: TRBD2
CDR3 DNA: TGTGCCAGCAGCCCACTAGCGGGGGGGCTGGCGGATACGCAGTATTTT
CDR3 protein: CASSPLAGGLADTQYF

J gene: TRBJ1-1
clone size: many
V gene: TRBV2
D gene: -
CDR3 DNA: TGTGCCAGCAGTGGAGAAGAGAACACTGAAGCTTTCTTT
CDR3 protein: CASSGEENTEAFF

J gene: TRBJ2-3
clone size: few
V gene: TRBV11-3
D gene: -
CDR3 DNA: TGTGCCAGCAGCCCCCGGGACACAGGCACAGATACGCAGTATTTT
CDR3 protein: CASSPRDTGTDTQYF

J gene: TRBJ2-2
clone size: -
V gene: TRBV6-1
D gene: TRBD1
CDR3 DNA: TGTGCCAGCTGGACAGGGGAGACCGGGGAGCTGTTTTTT
CDR3 protein: CASWTGETGELFF

J gene: TRBJ2-7
clone size: -
V gene: TRBV2
D gene: TRBD1
CDR3 DNA: TGTGCCAGCAGTCTTCGCGGGGCAGGGGGCGACGAGCAGTACTTC
CDR3 protein: CASSLRGAGGDEQYF